Presented here are 15 T cell receptor beta chains from one specimen sequenced in a study of cytomegalovirus exposure and HLA in healthy donors (dated 2017 in TCRdb). The library was built by means of the immunoSEQ multiplex PCR assay. The multiplex PCR relied on a mix of 60 forward primers for TCR Vbeta segments and 13 reverse primers for TCR Jbeta segments. In its TCRdb copy, this immuneACCESS table keeps in-frame sequences only and misses some clones. Where compared with another copy, unresolved V genes explain less than half of these, and the others have no known cause. This sample lists roughly 100,000 clones; 75% to 80% were detected once. The biggest ten clones account for about 8.3% of the sample. Sequences were obtained from PBMCs. The receptors come from a female donor in good health and CMV-seronegative.

This chain links TRBV9 with TRBJ1-2; 9 bases are a match to TRBD1. V shed 3 bases, J shed 10 bases, and the junction held 10 bases outside the gene matches. The length of the CDR3 is 14 residues. CDR1 SGDLS and CDR2 YYNGEE come from the germline V gene. The DNA of the CDR3 is TGTGCCAGCAGCGCAAACAGGGGGCTCTTGGACTACACCTTC. Its translation: CASSANRGLLDYTF.

The rearrangement joins TRBV27 to TRBJ2-2; 10 positions agree with TRBD2. The V gene's germline CDR1 is MNHEY and CDR2 SMNVEV (reference sequence). The CDR3 has 16 amino acids. Trimming took 6 bases from V and 4 from J; bases not matched to a gene: 8. The CDR3 is CASSRLAGVSTGELFF. CDR3 sequence (DNA): TGTGCCAGCAGCAGGCTAGCGGGAGTTAGCACCGGGGAGCTGTTTTTT.

The chain links TRBV19 to TRBJ2-4; D is unclear. V was shortened by 3 bases and J by 0 bases, with 12 bases between the two germline ends. The CDR3 extends over 16 amino acids. The germline gives CDR1 LNHDA, CDR2 SQIVND (reference sequence). The CDR3 DNA is TGTGCCAGTAGTATTCCTCGACTCCTAGCCAAAAACATTCAGTACTTC. This translates into CASSIPRLLAKNIQYF.

The V call is TRBV27, the J call TRBJ1-1; 9 positions agree with TRBD1. CDR3 length: 15 amino acids. Trimming removed 5 bases from V and 2 bases from J; junction bases left unmatched: 6. The germline V gene has CDR1 MNHEY and CDR2 SMNVEV (reference sequence). CDR3 DNA: TGTGCCAGCAGTCCCCGACAGGGGGTAAACACTGAAGCTTTCTTT. As protein: CASSPRQGVNTEAFF.

The V call is TRBV11-3, the J call TRBJ2-7; TRBD2 might be the D (5 bases). Germline CDR1 reads SGHNT; CDR2 reads YENEEA. This CDR3 region has 14 residues. With 2 bases removed from V and 5 bases from J, the gap between germline ends came to 13 bases. The DNA for the CDR3 is TGTGCCAGCAGCTTAAGCGGCACCCGGGACGAGCAGTACTTC. It translates to CASSLSGTRDEQYF.

This chain links TRBV6-5 with TRBJ1-2; D is perhaps TRBD1 (5 bases). Germline CDR1 MNHEY, CDR2 SVGAGI. V was trimmed by 5 bases and J by 4 bases, leaving 14 bases between them. This CDR3 has 14 amino acids. CDR3 sequence: CASSPNSGGYGYTF. DNA of the CDR3: TGTGCCAGCAGTCCGAACTCCGGGGGCTATGGCTACACCTTC.

This clone was seen a single time. The chain has TRBV6-1 and TRBJ2-7; possibly TRBD1 for D (6 bases). The CDR3 runs 12 residues. The V end was cut by 2 bases, the J end by 5 bases, with 7 bases between. Germline V lookup: CDR1 MNHNS, CDR2 SASEGT. The CDR3 nucleotides read TGTGCCAGCAGTGAAAACAGGGACGAGCAGTACTTC. Translated, it gives CASSENRDEQYF.

This chain connects TRBV6-5 to TRBJ2-5; D is possibly TRBD1 (6 bases). The CDR3 length is 15 residues. The V end lost 2 bases, the J end lost 2 bases, and 12 bases lay between the germline ends. CDR1 is MNHEY, CDR2 SVGAGI, per germline. The CDR3 nucleotides are TGTGCCAGCAGTTACACTACAGGGCTACAAGAGACCCAGTACTTC. The encoded protein is CASSYTTGLQETQYF.

Only a few counts were recorded for this clone. This chain links TRBV9 with TRBJ2-7; 9 nucleotides align to TRBD2. With 0 bases clipped from V and 4 bases from J, the junction kept 5 bases outside the gene matches. From germline, CDR1 is SGDLS and CDR2 YYNGEE. There are 15 residues in the CDR3. The CDR3 sequence: CASSVAAGGPYEQYF. CDR3 sequence (DNA): TGTGCCAGCAGCGTAGCAGCGGGAGGTCCTTACGAGCAGTACTTC.

The CDR3 here is CASSLISRSYEQYF. CDR3 nucleotide sequence: TGCGCCAGCAGCTTGATAAGCAGGTCCTACGAGCAGTACTTC. The chain has TRBV5-1 and TRBJ2-7; no definite D call. Germline CDR1 reads SGHRS; CDR2 reads YFSETQ. The V end was cut by 1 base, the J end by 1 base, with 9 bases between. This CDR3 has 14 residues.

This rearrangement joins TRBV15 to TRBJ2-7, with 7 bases aligning to TRBD1. Germline V gene data show CDR1 as LNHNV and CDR2 as YYDKDF (reference sequence). The V gene end was trimmed by 1 base and the J gene end by 0 bases; junction bases not matched to a gene: 12. The CDR3 is 18 residues long. CDR3 DNA sequence: TGTGCCACCAGCAGAGCCCCCGGACAGGTCGTAGTCTCCTACGAGCAGTACTTC. Amino acids: CATSRAPGQVVVSYEQYF.

In this sample, this clone turned up a few times. V usage is TRBV5-1 and J usage is TRBJ2-3; D is ambiguous. Germline V lookup: CDR1 SGHRS, CDR2 YFSETQ. The CDR3 spans 16 residues. V shed 0 bases and J shed 0 bases, with 11 bases lying between them. Here the CDR3 reads CASSLGASLSTDTQYF. The DNA for the CDR3 is TGCGCCAGCAGCTTGGGAGCCTCCCTAAGCACAGATACGCAGTATTTT.

A note on this clone: The same CDR3 can be traced to other DNA sequences in this sample. The J gene is TRBJ1-2, the V gene TRBV5-4; TRBD1 might be the D (5 bases). V lost 0 bases, J lost 0 bases, and 6 bases lay in between. The CDR3 covers 14 residues. Germline values: CDR1 SGHNT, CDR2 YYREEE (reference sequence). CDR3 protein: CASSLGGANYGYTF. CDR3 sequence (DNA): TGTGCCAGCAGCTTGGGGGGGGCTAACTATGGCTACACCTTC.

The gene calls are TRBV7-9 and TRBJ1-1; D not certain. V lost 2 bases to trimming and J lost 1 base, with 8 bases between them. Germline assignment: CDR1 SEHNR and CDR2 FQNEAQ (reference sequence). CDR3 length equals 14 residues. The CDR3 spells CASSLLTANTEAFF. The CDR3 region has the DNA TGTGCCAGCAGCTTATTGACTGCGAACACTGAAGCTTTCTTT. Together with reference TRBV7-9 and TRBJ1-1, the CDR3 gives the full variable domain: DTGVSQNPRHKITKRGQNVTFRCDPISEHNRLYWYRQTLGQGPEFLTYFQNEAQLEKSRLLSDRFSAERPKGSFSTLEIQRTEQGDSAMYLCASSLLTANTEAFFGQGTRLTVV.

The rearrangement joins TRBV4-2 to TRBJ2-1; weak D call: TRBD2 (5 bases). Trimming cost V 1 base and J 0 bases, with 10 bases left between them. This CDR3 comprises 16 residues. Looked up from germline, CDR1 is LGHNA and CDR2 is YNFKEQ. The CDR3 nucleotides are TGTGCCAGCAGCCAAGGGAGGCGGAACTCCTACAATGAGCAGTTCTTC. Translation: CASSQGRRNSYNEQFF.